The clone carrying this T cell receptor beta chain was counted a few times. The target antigen is unknown. This sample is drawn from a study of cytomegalovirus exposure and HLA in healthy donors. Primers included in the PCR were 60 Vbeta and 13 Jbeta primers. As originally analysed: An analysis that came later counted roughly 80 million unique TCR beta chains, some 11 million shared. TCRdb's copy holds only in-frame clones and misses some; the assay was immunoSEQ multiplex PCR. The DNA gave D and trimming, while V, J and clone size come from that table. Counted here are about 190,000 clones, about 84% occurring once; the ten biggest clones make up over 12%. This CDR3 is 13 amino acids long. CDR1 SGHNT and CDR2 YENEEA come from the germline V gene. The V and J ends lost 4 bases and 4 bases, in that order; junction bases with no gene match: 4. The study's findings and limits: Researchers reported that a few CMV-associated chains were confirmed in vitro as CMV antigen-specific. The investigators catalogued some 150 TCR beta chains as cytomegalovirus-associated.

Material: PBMCs. The sequence came from a woman in her twenties or thirties in good health and CMV-seropositive. The chain joins TRBV11-3 to TRBJ2-7; 7 positions agree with TRBD1. The CDR3 loop is CASSSRQGYEQYF. CDR3 in DNA: TGTGCCAGCAGCTCCCGACAGGGTTACGAGCAGTACTTC.